Given below is one T cell receptor beta chain in context. Per the original data handling: Reference gene primer amplification yielded estimated nucleated cell counts. Sequencing was performed with immunoSEQ multiplex PCR; in TCRdb, only in-frame clones are kept and a portion is missing. V, J and clone size are those of that table, while D and trimming were read from the DNA. The sample includes approximately 250,000 clones, 85% to 90% of them seen just once. This CDR3 region has 17 residues. Germline V lookup: CDR1 KGHSH, CDR2 LQKENI. V lost 3 bases and J lost 0, with 18 bases in between. Recruitment covered some 25 US areas and drew participants whose ages spanned about 18 to 89 years. This sample stems from a study of blood T cell repertoires in COVID-19. At the level of the study: The United States, Italy and Spain were the sources of the acute and convalescent COVID-19 samples. T cells, B-cell-depleted T cells, or PBMCs provided the cDNA or gDNA that served as material.

This chain connects TRBV18 to TRBJ2-7; D unclear. This sequence originates from a woman under 40 with acute COVID-19. Sequenced: PBMCs or T cells enriched from blood (not recorded which). The CDR3 sequence: CASSPSIGAEPSYEQYF. The DNA of the CDR3 is TGTGCCAGCTCACCTTCAATAGGTGCGGAGCCCTCCTACGAGCAGTACTTC.